These 19 T cell receptor beta chains came from one sample sequenced in a study of blood T cell repertoires in COVID-19. Using immunoSEQ multiplex PCR, the repertoire was profiled, and TCRdb retains in-frame clones only, with some absent. The table shows some 250,000 clones, with about 91% occurring only once. The sample comprised PBMCs or T cells enriched from blood (not recorded which). Every receptor here comes from a human donor in a cohort exposed to, infected with or recovered from COVID-19 (not recorded which). The donor label of this sample is uncertain.

V is TRBV11-3 and J is TRBJ2-2; D is perhaps TRBD2 (7 bases). V lost 6 bases and J 4 bases, leaving 12 bases between the germline ends. The V gene's germline CDR1 is SGHNT and CDR2 YENEEA. The CDR3 is made up of 14 amino acids. CDR3 bases: TGTGCCAGCAGGTTTAGGGGGGGCACCGGGGAGCTGTTTTTT. The encoded protein is CASRFRGGTGELFF.

This clone was recorded a few times. J is TRBJ1-3 and V is TRBV9; possible D gene TRBD1, 6 bases. This CDR3 spans 16 amino acids. Germline V CDR1 and CDR2: SGDLS, YYNGEE. V was trimmed by 3 bases and J by 0 bases, leaving 13 bases between them. The CDR3 DNA sequence: TGTGCCAGCAGCGGCAGGGGATGGGGCTCTGGAAACACCATATATTTT. Its translation is CASSGRGWGSGNTIYF.

CDR3 coding DNA: TGTGCCATCAGTGGCTCGAGGGAGACCCAGTACTTC. Encoded protein: CAISGSRETQYF. J is TRBJ2-5 and V is TRBV10-3; D remains unclear. V lost 4 bases, J lost 5 bases, and 8 bases lay in between. Germline V CDR1 and CDR2: ENHRY, SYGVKD. The CDR3 is 12 residues long.

The sample holds a few counts of this clone. The gene calls are TRBV5-6 and TRBJ1-2, with D maybe TRBD1 (5 bases). The V gene lost 4 bases and the J gene lost 3 bases, with 19 bases spanning the gap. In germline, CDR1 is SGHDT, CDR2 YYEEEE. The CDR3 length is 16 residues. Written as DNA, the CDR3 is TGTGCCAGCAGCCACGTAGCGGGGGGGAGGTACTATGGCTACACCTTC. As protein: CASSHVAGGRYYGYTF.

The chain has TRBV19 and TRBJ2-2; 8 nucleotides match TRBD1. The CDR3 has 16 residues. The germline gives CDR1 LNHDA, CDR2 SQIVND (reference sequence). V gave up 1 base and J gave up 5 bases; unmatched junction bases: 6. CDR3 in amino acids: CASSIVRGLGTGELFF. The CDR3 DNA reads TGTGCCAGTAGTATAGTCAGGGGGCTAGGGACCGGGGAGCTGTTTTTT. Looking up the rest from reference TRBV19 and TRBJ2-2 gives the full variable domain: DGGITQSPKYLFRKEGQNVTLSCEQNLNHDAMYWYRQDPGQGLRLIYYSQIVNDFQKGDIAEGYSVSREKKESFPLTVTSAQKNPTAFYLCASSIVRGLGTGELFFGEGSRLTVL.

V and J are TRBV9 and TRBJ2-7; 14 nucleotides match TRBD2. J was trimmed by 6 bases and V by 3 bases; bases with no gene match: 14. This CDR3 spans 18 amino acids. Germline CDR1 SGDLS, CDR2 YYNGEE. The CDR3 here is CASSALPGLAGVGSEQYF. In DNA, the CDR3 is TGTGCCAGCAGCGCTTTACCGGGACTAGCGGGGGTTGGGAGCGAGCAGTACTTC.

Notes on this clone: Other DNA sequences in the sample encode the same CDR3. J is TRBJ1-1 and V is TRBV12-3 or TRBV12-4; 7 nucleotides line up with TRBD1. CDR3 length: 12 amino acids. V lost 6 bases, J lost 4 bases, and 2 bases stayed unmatched. The DNA for the CDR3 is TGTGCCAGCAGCTCAGGGGGCACTGAAGCTTTCTTT. Protein: CASSSGGTEAFF.

V and J are TRBV11-3 and TRBJ2-3; TRBD2 matches 14 bases. Germline CDR1 reads SGHNT; CDR2 reads YENEEA. V shed 5 bases and J 1 base; nucleotides not matched to a gene: 5. This CDR3 is built from 17 residues. The CDR3 protein is CASSLGTSGGGTDTQYF. The CDR3 DNA sequence: TGTGCCAGCAGCCTCGGGACTAGCGGGGGCGGCACAGATACGCAGTATTTT.

The chain combines TRBV18 with TRBJ2-1; 11 bases are shared with TRBD2. The J segment lost 0 bases and the V segment lost 3 bases, leaving 1 base of the junction unmatched. This CDR3 is 16 amino acids long. CDR1 and CDR2 from the germline V gene are KGHSH and LQKENI. In DNA form, the CDR3 reads TGTGCCAGCTCACCGACTAGCGGGGTCTCCTACAATGAGCAGTTCTTC. Its protein product is CASSPTSGVSYNEQFF.

This chain joins TRBV18 and TRBJ2-1; D remains unclear. Looked up from germline, CDR1 is KGHSH and CDR2 is LQKENI. The CDR3 has 14 residues. Trimming took 3 bases from V and 8 from J, leaving 14 bases between them. This CDR3 reads CASSPYESSDEQFF. CDR3 nucleotide sequence: TGTGCCAGCTCACCTTACGAGTCGAGCGATGAGCAGTTCTTC.

The table lists this clone with a count of one. The chain recombines TRBV4-2 with TRBJ2-5; D is unclear. V was clipped by 3 bases and J by 4 bases, with 9 bases between them. The CDR3 extends over 13 amino acids. From germline, CDR1 is LGHNA and CDR2 YNFKEQ. CDR3 in amino acids: CASSQDTGETQYF. The DNA for the CDR3 is TGTGCCAGCAGCCAGGATACGGGAGAGACCCAGTACTTC.

V usage is TRBV7-9 and J usage is TRBJ1-5; 10 bases are shared with TRBD1. V was pared by 5 bases and J by 4 bases, with 11 bases of the junction left unmatched. This CDR3 has 17 residues. From germline, CDR1 is SEHNR and CDR2 FQNEAQ (reference sequence). This CDR3 is CASSIGTGDVRNQPQHF. The CDR3 region has the DNA TGTGCCAGCAGCATCGGGACAGGGGATGTACGGAATCAGCCCCAGCATTTT.

The chain combines TRBV5-1 with TRBJ2-3, with D possibly matching TRBD1 (5 bases). The V and J ends lost 0 bases and 2 bases respectively, with 10 bases between them. Germline CDR1 is SGHRS and CDR2 is YFSETQ. This CDR3 has 15 amino acids. The CDR3: CASSLGDRDTDTQYF. CDR3 nucleotides: TGCGCCAGCAGCTTGGGTGACAGAGACACAGATACGCAGTATTTT.

This rearrangement joins TRBV12-1 to TRBJ2-3; the D segment call TRBD1 is taken from the table without a DNA check. TRBV12-1 constitutes a pseudogene. The length of the CDR3 is 16 residues. The CDR3 nucleotides are TGTGCCAGCAGCTTGAGAGATCAGGGGCACACAGATACGCAGTATTTT. It translates to CASSLRDQGHTDTQYF.

The chain couples TRBV12-5 to TRBJ1-5; 7 positions agree with TRBD1. The germline CDR1 and CDR2 sequences are LGHNT and FRNRAP. CDR3 length: 14 residues. J lost 3 bases, V lost 5 bases, and 4 bases had no gene match. The CDR3 DNA reads as TGTGCTAGTGGTGATGACAGGGTCAATCAGCCCCAGCATTTT. Its translation is CASGDDRVNQPQHF.

Comment on this clone: The same CDR3 can be traced to other DNA sequences in this sample. This chain links TRBV3-1 (or the pseudogene TRBV3-2) with TRBJ1-6, with 8 bases that match TRBD1. Germline-derived CDR1 and CDR2 are LGHDT and YNNKEL (reference sequence). This CDR3 region has 15 residues. With V trimmed by 1 base and J by 8 bases, 4 bases remained unmatched. The CDR3 coding sequence is TGTGCCAGCAGCCAAGGGGGGACAGGATATTCACCCCTCCACTTT. Protein: CASSQGGTGYSPLHF.

Points on this clone: The same CDR3 is also encoded by other DNA sequences in this sample. The chain links TRBV2 to TRBJ2-7; tentatively, D is TRBD1 (8 bases). Trimming stripped 5 bases from V and 1 base from J, with 15 bases between. The CDR3 covers 15 residues. Per germline, CDR1 SNHLY and CDR2 FYNNEI. CDR3 amino acids: CASSRQGRGSYEQYF. The DNA of the CDR3 is TGTGCCAGCAGTCGACAGGGGCGGGGGTCCTACGAGCAGTACTTC.

J is TRBJ1-2 and V is TRBV27, with 8 positions matching TRBD1. The germline CDR1 and CDR2 sequences are MNHEY and SMNVEV (reference sequence). Trimming took 6 bases from V and 13 from J; bases not matched to a gene: 13. The CDR3 is 13 residues long. CDR3 coding DNA: TGTGCCAGCAGCAGACAGGGGCCTTCCCCCCTCACCTTC. It codes for CASSRQGPSPLTF.

CDR3 residues: CASSSDRAGNTIYF. The CDR3 region has the DNA TGTGCCAGCAGTTCAGACAGGGCTGGAAACACCATATATTTT. The chain joins TRBV2 to TRBJ1-3; 7 positions agree with TRBD1. CDR1 is SNHLY, CDR2 FYNNEI, per germline. V gave up 5 bases and J gave up 2 bases; unmatched junction bases: 3. The CDR3 extends over 14 amino acids.